This TCR beta chain was recovered during a study of CD8+ T cells in alopecia areata. About the study: In an open-label trial, patients got 5 to 10 mg tofacitinib twice daily.

Specified treatment: oral pan-JAK inhibitor, 5-10 mg twice daily. RNA extraction and reverse transcription yielded cDNA as sequencing template. Produced via immunoSEQ multiplex PCR; TCRdb's table is partial and in-frame only. The sample consists of approximately 200,000 clones, about 62% of them appearing once. Per germline, CDR1 MNHEY and CDR2 SMNVEV (reference sequence). The CDR3 contains 12 residues. The V end lost 5 bases, the J end lost 8 bases, and 12 bases lay between the germline ends. The chain recombines TRBV27 with TRBJ1-2; perhaps TRBD1 as D (6 bases). The source was CD4+ T cells sorted from blood, collected at week 24, from a patient treated with tofacitinib. The sequence came from a human donor with alopecia areata. CDR3 bases: TGTGCCAGCAGTAGGCCGGGACAAGGCTACACCTTC. It translates to CASSRPGQGYTF.